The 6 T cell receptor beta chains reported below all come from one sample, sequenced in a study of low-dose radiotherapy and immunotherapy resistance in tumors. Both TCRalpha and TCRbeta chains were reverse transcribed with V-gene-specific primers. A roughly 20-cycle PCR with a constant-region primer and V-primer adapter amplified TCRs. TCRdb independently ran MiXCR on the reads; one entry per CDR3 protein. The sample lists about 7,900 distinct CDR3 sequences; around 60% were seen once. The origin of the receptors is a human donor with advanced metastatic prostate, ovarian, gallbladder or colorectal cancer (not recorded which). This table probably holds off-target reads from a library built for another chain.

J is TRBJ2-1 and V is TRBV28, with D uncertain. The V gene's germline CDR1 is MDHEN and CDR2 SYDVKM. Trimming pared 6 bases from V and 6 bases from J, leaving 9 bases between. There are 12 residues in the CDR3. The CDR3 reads CASRTLSNEQFF. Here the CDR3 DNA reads TGTGCCAGCAGAACCCTTTCCAATGAGCAGTTCTTC.

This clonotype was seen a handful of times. CDR3 loop: CASSVPGQGTEAFF. As DNA, the CDR3 is TGTGCCAGCAGTGTCCCGGGGCAAGGGACTGAAGCTTTCTTT. The V and J genes are TRBV2 and TRBJ1-1, with D maybe TRBD1 (5 bases). Trimming shortened V by 4 bases and J by 5 bases, and 14 bases separated the two germline ends. CDR1 is SNHLY, CDR2 FYNNEI, per germline. The length of the CDR3 is 14 residues.

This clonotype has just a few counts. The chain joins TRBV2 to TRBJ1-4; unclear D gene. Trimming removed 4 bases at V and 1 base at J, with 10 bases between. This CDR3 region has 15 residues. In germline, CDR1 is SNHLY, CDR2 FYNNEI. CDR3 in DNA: TGTGCCAGCAGTGGGAAGGGATTAACTAATGAAAAACTGTTTTTT. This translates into CASSGKGLTNEKLFF.

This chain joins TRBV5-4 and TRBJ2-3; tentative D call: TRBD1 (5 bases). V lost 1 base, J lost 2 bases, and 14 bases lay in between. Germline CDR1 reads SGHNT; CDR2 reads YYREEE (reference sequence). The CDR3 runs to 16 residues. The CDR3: CASSLSQGWNTDTQYF. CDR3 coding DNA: TGTGCCAGCAGCTTGAGTCAGGGTTGGAACACAGATACGCAGTATTTT.

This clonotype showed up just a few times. The CDR3 region is CASSQVNFIGQGFYEQYF. In DNA, the CDR3 is TGCGCCAGCAGCCAAGTCAATTTCATTGGGCAGGGCTTTTACGAGCAGTACTTC. The V gene is TRBV4-1, the J gene TRBJ2-7; possible D gene TRBD1, 5 bases. The germline V gene encodes CDR1 MGHRA and CDR2 YSYEKL. V was shortened by 1 base and J by 4 bases, with 23 bases between the two germline ends. The CDR3 is 18 residues long.

Written as DNA, the CDR3 is TGCAGCGTTGAATTGGGGGGCTCTGGAAACACCATATATTTT. As protein: CSVELGGSGNTIYF. The chain couples TRBV29-1 to TRBJ1-3; D possibly corresponds to TRBD1 (5 bases). V lost 2 bases, J lost 0 bases, and 8 bases lay in between. Per germline, CDR1 SQVTM and CDR2 ANQGSEA. The CDR3 is made up of 14 amino acids.